This is a list of T cell receptor beta chains from one sample in a study of blood T cell repertoires in COVID-19. The data were produced by immunoSEQ multiplex PCR, yet TCRdb's version contains in-frame clones alone and is incomplete. The sample shows 430,000 or so clones, around 89% of them seen only once. The source material was PBMCs or T cells enriched from blood (not recorded which). These receptors all stem from a woman in her 40s who had recovered from COVID-19. Each CDR3 is given with its conserved first and last residue. The order of the fields is J gene, D gene, clone size, V gene, CDR3 protein, CDR3 DNA. D genes are given only for firm matches. For some rows the clone size is stated as once, few or many, or as a class when expanded; others skip it.

TRBJ2-7 . . TRBV19 CASSTGFLFHEQYF TGTGCCAGTAGTACAGGGTTTCTTTTCCACGAGCAGTACTTC
TRBJ2-3 TRBD2 . TRBV18 CASSRTSGSFTDTQYF TGTGCCAGCTCACGGACTAGCGGGAGTTTTACAGATACGCAGTATTTT
TRBJ1-1 TRBD1 . TRBV7-9 CASSFRGPNTEAFF TGTGCCAGCAGCTTTAGGGGGCCCAACACTGAAGCTTTCTTT
TRBJ2-6 . . TRBV6-2/TRBV6-3 CASSTRDWKASGANVLTF TGTGCCAGCAGTACGCGGGACTGGAAAGCCTCTGGGGCCAACGTCCTGACTTTC
TRBJ2-7 TRBD1 . TRBV5-1 CASSWGQDSYEQYF TGCGCCAGCAGCTGGGGACAGGATTCCTACGAGCAGTACTTC
TRBJ1-2 TRBD1 . TRBV7-9 CASSTRDRGIYGYTF TGTGCCAGCAGCACCCGAGACAGGGGCATCTATGGCTACACCTTC
TRBJ2-7 TRBD2 . TRBV6-5 CASRVAGGDEQYF TGTGCCAGCAGAGTAGCGGGAGGGGACGAGCAGTACTTC
TRBJ2-7 TRBD1 . TRBV11-1 CASSFAGQASYEQYF TGTGCCAGCAGCTTCGCGGGACAGGCATCCTACGAGCAGTACTTC
TRBJ1-1 . . TRBV6-5 CASSPTRGARGEAFF TGTGCCAGCAGTCCCACACGAGGGGCCAGGGGAGAAGCTTTCTTT
TRBJ1-5 TRBD1 . TRBV29-1 CSAATGVNQPQHF TGCAGCGCTGCCACAGGGGTGAATCAGCCCCAGCATTTT
TRBJ1-6 TRBD1 once TRBV7-8 CASSFRDRGINSPLHF TGTGCCAGCAGCTTTCGAGACAGGGGGATTAATTCACCCCTCCACTTT
TRBJ1-2 . . TRBV28 CASSLWGSGFYGYTF TGTGCCAGCAGTTTGTGGGGAAGCGGATTCTATGGCTACACCTTC
TRBJ2-7 . . TRBV6-5 CASSYWGSGAYEQYF TGTGCCAGCAGTTACTGGGGTAGCGGAGCCTACGAGCAGTACTTC
TRBJ1-2 . . TRBV12-3/TRBV12-4 CASSFGDSYGYTF TGTGCCAGCAGTTTTGGGGACTCCTATGGCTACACCTTC
TRBJ1-1 . . TRBV13 CASSLVLRTEAFF TGTGCCAGCAGCTTAGTGTTGAGGACTGAAGCTTTCTTT
TRBJ1-6 . . TRBV7-9 CASSLATRGTLHF TGTGCCAGCAGCTTAGCGACTAGAGGGACCCTCCACTTT
TRBJ1-1 . . TRBV11-2 CASSLVSQGDAFF TGTGCCAGCAGCTTAGTCAGTCAGGGCGACGCTTTCTTT
TRBJ2-3 . . TRBV5-1 CASSLWGSGVSSTDTQYF TGCGCCAGCAGCTTGTGGGGGTCGGGGGTCTCAAGCACAGATACGCAGTATTTT
TRBJ1-4 . once TRBV2 CASMPGIWLEKLFF TGTGCCAGCATGCCGGGGATCTGGCTCGAAAAACTGTTTTTT
TRBJ2-3 TRBD2 once TRBV28 CASSLIREVPDTQYF TGTGCCAGCAGTTTGATCCGGGAGGTACCAGATACGCAGTATTTT
TRBJ2-3 TRBD2 . TRBV2 CASSEEAGLAGADTQYF TGTGCCAGCAGTGAGGAGGCGGGACTAGCGGGAGCAGATACGCAGTATTTT
TRBJ2-1 . . TRBV5-1 CASSLSPIRRGTSSYNEQFF TGCGCCAGCAGCTTGTCCCCAATTAGACGGGGAACAAGCTCCTACAATGAGCAGTTCTTC
TRBJ1-1 . . TRBV25-1 CASSDSTIQGEAFF TGTGCCAGCAGTGATTCAACCATCCAGGGTGAAGCTTTCTTT
TRBJ2-1 TRBD2 once TRBV7-9 CASSSDREGRYNEQFF TGTGCCAGCAGCTCCGACCGGGAGGGCCGCTACAATGAGCAGTTCTTC
TRBJ1-2 TRBD1 . TRBV27 CASGIQGNYGYTF TGTGCCAGCGGAATACAGGGGAACTATGGCTACACCTTC
TRBJ2-1 TRBD1 . TRBV10-2 CAILGGDRGRIEQFF TGCGCCATCCTTGGGGGGGACAGGGGGCGCATTGAGCAGTTCTTC
TRBJ1-1 . once TRBV3-1/TRBV3-2 CASSQSGVGEAFF TGTGCCAGCAGCCAATCAGGGGTTGGTGAAGCTTTCTTT
TRBJ1-5 . few TRBV4-1 CASSQGAGNQPQHF TGCGCCAGCAGCCAGGGGGCAGGCAATCAGCCCCAGCATTTT
TRBJ1-5 . . TRBV10-3 CAISESSGGLGQPQHF TGTGCCATCAGTGAGTCGTCAGGAGGGTTGGGTCAGCCCCAGCATTTT
TRBJ1-1 TRBD1 . TRBV19 CASTIDRANTEAFF TGTGCCAGTACTATCGACAGGGCTAACACTGAAGCTTTCTTT
TRBJ2-3 TRBD2 many TRBV6-5 CASSFTSGRGTDTQYF TGTGCCAGCAGTTTCACTAGCGGGAGGGGCACAGATACGCAGTATTTT
TRBJ2-7 TRBD2 . TRBV7-2 CASSTSGSVYEQYF TGTGCCAGCAGCACTAGCGGGAGCGTCTACGAGCAGTACTTC
TRBJ1-6 . . TRBV10-3 CAISEPRGGSNNSPLHF TGTGCCATCAGTGAGCCGCGGGGGGGTTCCAATAATTCACCCCTCCACTTT
TRBJ2-3 TRBD2 . TRBV27 CASSAGGLAGAADTQYF TGTGCCAGCAGTGCGGGGGGACTAGCGGGAGCCGCAGATACGCAGTATTTT
TRBJ2-3 . . TRBV27 CASRTTPYTDTQYF TGTGCCAGCAGGACGACACCCTACACAGATACGCAGTATTTT
TRBJ1-2 . once TRBV11-2 CASSTTSPANYGYTF TGTGCCAGCAGCACCACGTCCCCAGCTAACTATGGCTACACCTTC
TRBJ2-2 . . TRBV9 CASSVGEAYTGELFF TGTGCCAGCAGCGTAGGTGAAGCGTACACCGGGGAGCTGTTTTTT
TRBJ2-5 . . TRBV4-1 CASSQAGRGGAPKETQYF TGCGCCAGCAGCCAAGCGGGGAGGGGGGGGGCTCCCAAGGAGACCCAGTACTTC
TRBJ2-2 . . TRBV30 CAWSPGLFF TGTGCCTGGAGCCCCGGGCTGTTTTTT
TRBJ1-5 . few TRBV4-1 CASSQAGPVASNQPQHF TGCGCCAGCAGCCAAGCAGGGCCAGTAGCCTCAAATCAGCCCCAGCATTTT
TRBJ1-4 . . TRBV3-1/TRBV3-2 CASSQVLEKLFF TGTGCCAGCAGCCAAGTCTTAGAAAAACTGTTTTTT